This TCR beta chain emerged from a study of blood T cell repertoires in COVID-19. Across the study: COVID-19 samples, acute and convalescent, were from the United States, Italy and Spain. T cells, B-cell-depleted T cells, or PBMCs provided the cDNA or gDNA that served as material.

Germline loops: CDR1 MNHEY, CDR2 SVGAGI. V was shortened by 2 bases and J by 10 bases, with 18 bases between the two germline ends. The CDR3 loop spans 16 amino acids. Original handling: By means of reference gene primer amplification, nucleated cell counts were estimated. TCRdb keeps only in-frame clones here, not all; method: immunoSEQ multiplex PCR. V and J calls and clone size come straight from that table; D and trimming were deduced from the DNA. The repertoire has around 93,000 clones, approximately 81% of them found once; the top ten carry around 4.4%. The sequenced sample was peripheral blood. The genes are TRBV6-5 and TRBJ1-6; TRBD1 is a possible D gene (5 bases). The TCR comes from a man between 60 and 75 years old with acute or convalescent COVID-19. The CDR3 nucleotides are TGTGCCAGCAGTTACGCGGGGGGGGAGGTTTACTCACCCCTCCACTTT. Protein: CASSYAGGEVYSPLHF.